Following are 18 T cell receptor beta chains from one sample sequenced in a study of T cell changes during pregnancy in multiple sclerosis. Sequenced by immunoSEQ multiplex PCR; TCRdb stores in-frame clones only, minus some. The repertoire has around 130,000 clones, approximately 94% of them found once; the top ten carry 6.2%. The sample consisted of peripheral blood, taken before pregnancy. Receptors originate from a female donor with multiple sclerosis, enrolled in a pregnancy study.

The genes are TRBV6-5 and TRBJ1-2; D is undetermined. This CDR3 comprises 14 residues. V was clipped by 5 bases and J by 4 bases, with 14 bases between them. Germline V gene data show CDR1 as MNHEY and CDR2 as SVGAGI. CDR3 coding DNA: TGTGCCAGCAGTCCGCAATCCGGCGGCTATGGCTACACCTTC. Translation: CASSPQSGGYGYTF.

J is TRBJ2-3 and V is TRBV19, with 10 bases that match TRBD2. The CDR3 covers 14 residues. Germline V gene data show CDR1 as LNHDA and CDR2 as SQIVND (reference sequence). V was clipped by 6 bases and J by 3 bases; unmatched bases: 3. This CDR3 reads CASSQGLATDTQYF. CDR3 sequence (DNA): TGTGCCAGTAGCCAGGGACTAGCGACAGATACGCAGTATTTT.

The J gene is TRBJ1-3, the V gene TRBV7-6; D is perhaps TRBD1 (5 bases). Germline assignment: CDR1 SGHVS and CDR2 FNYEAQ. V was shortened by 4 bases and J by 7 bases, with 20 bases between the two germline ends. This CDR3 comprises 16 residues. In DNA, the CDR3 is TGTGCCAGCAGCTCCGCAGCGGGGGGGTCAGGGAACACCATATATTTT. It specifies CASSSAAGGSGNTIYF.

This clone was detected only once. This chain links TRBV30 with TRBJ2-4, with 7 bases lining up with TRBD2. The CDR3 runs 12 residues. Germline lookup yields CDR1 GTSNPN and CDR2 SVGIG (reference sequence). The trim removed 2 bases at V and 12 bases at J, leaving 7 bases unmatched. The CDR3 here is CAWSLMGGDQYF. CDR3 bases: TGTGCCTGGAGTCTTATGGGGGGGGATCAGTACTTC.

This chain connects TRBV10-3 to TRBJ1-4; D uncertain. The germline V and J ends were trimmed by 4 bases and 7 bases, with 7 bases remaining between them. The CDR3 runs to 12 residues. CDR1 is ENHRY and CDR2 is SYGVKD in the germline V gene. CDR3 DNA: TGTGCCATCAGTGTTAGTGGTGAAAAACTGTTTTTT. It is translated as CAISVSGEKLFF.

The count of this clone is one. This chain links TRBV15 with TRBJ2-7; no clear D. The CDR3 has 13 amino acids. The V end lost 0 bases, the J end lost 4 bases, and 7 bases lay between the germline ends. Germline CDR1 is LNHNV and CDR2 is YYDKDF (reference sequence). The CDR3 region is CATSRELQYEQYF. The DNA of the CDR3 is TGTGCCACCAGCAGAGAGTTGCAGTACGAGCAGTACTTC.

This sequence joins TRBV30 and TRBJ2-3; D possibly corresponds to TRBD1 (5 bases). CDR3 length: 15 residues. Germline-derived CDR1 and CDR2 are GTSNPN and SVGIG (reference sequence). The ends were cut back, 3 bases at V and 4 bases at J, with 17 bases in the middle. The CDR3 coding sequence is TGTGCCTGGAGCCCAGCGTCCTCACAGGCAGATACGCAGTATTTT. Its protein product is CAWSPASSQADTQYF.

This clone has a single count. This sequence joins TRBV9 and TRBJ2-4; D possibly corresponds to TRBD2 (6 bases). This CDR3 spans 14 amino acids. The germline V gene has CDR1 SGDLS and CDR2 YYNGEE. The V and J ends lost 2 bases and 7 bases respectively, with 13 bases between them. The CDR3 nucleotides are TGTGCCAGCAGCGTTCAGGGAGGAGCGAACATTCAGTACTTC. It encodes CASSVQGGANIQYF.

This clone was observed a handful of times. The V gene is TRBV30, the J gene TRBJ1-5; D gene unclear. The V end lost 0 bases, the J end lost 1 base, and 4 bases lay between the germline ends. CDR3 size: 13 residues. Germline V gives CDR1 GTSNPN, CDR2 SVGIG (reference sequence). This CDR3 reads CAWSVSSNQPQHF. The CDR3 region has the DNA TGTGCCTGGAGTGTCTCCAGCAATCAGCCCCAGCATTTT.

The chain joins TRBV7-2 to TRBJ1-5; no definite D call. Germline values: CDR1 SGHTA, CDR2 FQGNSA. V was clipped by 1 base and J by 10 bases, with 11 bases between them. The CDR3 runs to 13 residues. The CDR3 coding sequence is TGTGCCAGCAGCTTAGAAAGGAGTCCTCCCCAGCATTTT. Translating it yields CASSLERSPPQHF.

The chain carries TRBV2 and TRBJ1-1; TRBD1 matches 11 bases. CDR1 is SNHLY, CDR2 FYNNEI, per germline. This CDR3 is 13 amino acids long. Trimming at V came to 7 bases and at J to 4 bases, leaving 2 bases not matched to a gene. The CDR3 DNA reads as TGTGCCAGCATAGGACAGGGGGCCACTGAAGCTTTCTTT. Amino acid sequence: CASIGQGATEAFF. Full variable domain (rest looked up from reference TRBV2 and TRBJ1-1): EPEVTQTPSHQVTQMGQEVILRCVPISNHLYFYWYRQILGQKVEFLVSFYNNEISEKSEIFDDQFSVERPDGSNFTLKIRSTKLEDSAMYFCASIGQGATEAFFGQGTRLTVV.

Note on this clone: Its ends do not fully match the called genes, so a read error is possible. At the DNA level, this CDR3 is encoded by other sequences in the same sample as well. V usage is TRBV14 and J usage is TRBJ2-3, with D possibly matching TRBD2 (5 bases). Germline-derived CDR1 and CDR2 are SGHDN and FVKESK. This CDR3 spans 14 amino acids. The CDR3 is CASSLIRDTDTQYF. The CDR3 region has the DNA TGCGCCAGCAGCCTCATCCGGGACACAGATACGCAGTATTTT. Full variable domain (missing parts from reference TRBV14 and TRBJ2-3): EAGVTQFPSHSVIEKGQTVTLRCDPISGHDNLYWYRRVMGKEIKFLLHFVKESKQDESGMPNNRFLAERTGGTYSTLKVQPAELEDSGVYFCASSLIRDTDTQYFGPGTRLTVL.

CDR3 loop: CASSLVGAGTHEQYF. CDR3 coding DNA: TGTGCCAGCAGCCTCGTGGGAGCGGGAACCCACGAGCAGTACTTC. The gene calls are TRBV28 and TRBJ2-7; 7 positions agree with TRBD2. CDR1 is MDHEN, CDR2 SYDVKM, per germline. With V trimmed by 6 bases and J by 5 bases, 13 bases remained unmatched. The CDR3 is made up of 15 amino acids.

The rearrangement uses TRBV9 and TRBJ2-7; 11 bases match TRBD1. Germline trimming cut 1 base from V and 9 bases from J; bases unmatched to any gene: 9. Looked up from germline, CDR1 is SGDLS and CDR2 is YYNGEE. There are 15 residues in the CDR3. The CDR3, as DNA: TGTGCCAGCAGCGTAACTCCGGACAGGGGGCCCGTGCAGTACTTC. Residues: CASSVTPDRGPVQYF.

This chain connects TRBV5-4 to TRBJ2-2, with TRBD2 matching over 14 bases. J gave up 0 bases and V 5 bases, and 6 bases lay outside the gene matches. The CDR3 runs to 18 residues. Germline loops: CDR1 SGHNT, CDR2 YYREEE (reference sequence). The CDR3 protein is CASRSGTSGGANTGELFF. The CDR3, as DNA: TGTGCCAGCAGATCCGGGACTAGCGGGGGCGCGAACACCGGGGAGCTGTTTTTT.

CDR3 DNA: TGTGCCAGCAGTTACTACTTCCCGCACTCTGGAAACACCATATATTTT. Residues: CASSYYFPHSGNTIYF. V is TRBV6-5 and J is TRBJ1-3, with no clear D. This CDR3 has 16 residues. V gave up 1 base and J gave up 0 bases, with 10 bases separating them. Looked up from germline, CDR1 is MNHEY and CDR2 is SVGAGI.

This clone showed up just once. The chain carries TRBV19 and TRBJ2-3, with D unclear. CDR1 is LNHDA and CDR2 is SQIVND in the germline V gene (reference sequence). CDR3 length equals 14 residues. V lost 7 bases to trimming and J lost 3 bases, with 14 bases between them. CDR3 loop: CASTETLTTDTQYF. In DNA form, the CDR3 reads TGTGCCAGTACGGAGACTCTGACTACAGATACGCAGTATTTT.

In this sample, this clone turned up once. The CDR3 DNA is TGTGCCAGCCAGGGGCCGAACACCGGGGAGCTGTTTTTT. Residues: CASQGPNTGELFF. V and J are TRBV6-5 and TRBJ2-2; a possible D gene is TRBD1 (6 bases). CDR1 and CDR2 from the germline V gene are MNHEY and SVGAGI. The CDR3 is 13 amino acids. V was shortened by 8 bases and J by 0 bases, with 7 bases between the two germline ends.